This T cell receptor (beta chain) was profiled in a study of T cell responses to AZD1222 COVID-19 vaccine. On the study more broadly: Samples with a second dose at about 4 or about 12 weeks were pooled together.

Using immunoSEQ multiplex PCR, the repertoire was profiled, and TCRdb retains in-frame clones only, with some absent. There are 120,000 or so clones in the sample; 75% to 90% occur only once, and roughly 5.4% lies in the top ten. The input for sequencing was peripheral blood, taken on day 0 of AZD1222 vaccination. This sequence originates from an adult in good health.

The CDR3 bases are TGCGCCAGCAGCAGTGTCCCCAGGGGGCTTAGCTATGGCTACACCTTC. This codes for CASSSVPRGLSYGYTF. The V gene is TRBV5-1, the J gene TRBJ1-2, with 8 nucleotides matching TRBD1. Trimming took 4 bases from V and 4 from J; bases not matched to a gene: 12. CDR1 and CDR2 from the germline V gene are SGHRS and YFSETQ. This CDR3 has 16 residues.